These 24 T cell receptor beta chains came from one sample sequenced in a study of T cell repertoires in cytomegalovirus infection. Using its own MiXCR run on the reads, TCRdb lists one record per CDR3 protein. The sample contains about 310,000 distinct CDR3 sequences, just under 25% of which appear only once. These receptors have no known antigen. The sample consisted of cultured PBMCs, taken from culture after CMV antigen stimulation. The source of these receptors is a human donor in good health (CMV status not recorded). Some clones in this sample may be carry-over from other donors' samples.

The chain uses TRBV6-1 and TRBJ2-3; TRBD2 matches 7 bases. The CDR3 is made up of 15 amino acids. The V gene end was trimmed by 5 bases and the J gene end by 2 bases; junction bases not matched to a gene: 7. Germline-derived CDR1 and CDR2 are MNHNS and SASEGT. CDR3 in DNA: TGTGCCAGCAGTCCTTCTAGCGGCAACACAGATACGCAGTATTTT. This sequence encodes CASSPSSGNTDTQYF.

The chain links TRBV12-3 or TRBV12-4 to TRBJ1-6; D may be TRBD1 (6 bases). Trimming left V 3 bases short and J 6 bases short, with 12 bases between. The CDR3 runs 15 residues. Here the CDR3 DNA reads TGTGCCAGCAGTTTCTTAACACAGGGTAATTCACCCCTCCACTTT. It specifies CASSFLTQGNSPLHF.

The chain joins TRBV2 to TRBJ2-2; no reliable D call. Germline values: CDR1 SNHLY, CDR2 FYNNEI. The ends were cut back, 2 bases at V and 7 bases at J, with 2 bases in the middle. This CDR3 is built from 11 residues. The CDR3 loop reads CASSEHGELFF. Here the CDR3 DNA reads TGTGCCAGCAGTGAACACGGGGAGCTGTTTTTT.

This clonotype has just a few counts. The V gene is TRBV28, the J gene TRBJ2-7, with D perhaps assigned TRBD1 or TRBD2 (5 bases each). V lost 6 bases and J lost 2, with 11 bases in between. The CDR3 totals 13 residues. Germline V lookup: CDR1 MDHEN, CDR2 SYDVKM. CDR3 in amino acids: CASRAGTTYEQYF. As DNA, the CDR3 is TGTGCCAGCAGAGCCGGGACCACCTACGAGCAGTACTTC.

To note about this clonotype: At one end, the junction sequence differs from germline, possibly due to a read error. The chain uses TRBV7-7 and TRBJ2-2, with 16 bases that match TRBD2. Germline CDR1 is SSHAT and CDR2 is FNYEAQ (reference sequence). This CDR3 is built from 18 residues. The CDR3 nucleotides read TGTGCTAGCAGCCCCTCGGGACTAGCGGGAGGGTCCGCCGGGGAGCTGTTTTTT. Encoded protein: CASSPSGLAGGSAGELFF.

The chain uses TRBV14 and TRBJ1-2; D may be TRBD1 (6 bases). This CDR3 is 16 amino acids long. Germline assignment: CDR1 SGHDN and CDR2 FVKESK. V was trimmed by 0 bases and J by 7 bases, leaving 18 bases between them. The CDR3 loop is CASSQEDRNPFGGYTF. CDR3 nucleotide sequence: TGTGCCAGCAGCCAAGAAGACAGGAACCCATTTGGTGGCTACACCTTC.

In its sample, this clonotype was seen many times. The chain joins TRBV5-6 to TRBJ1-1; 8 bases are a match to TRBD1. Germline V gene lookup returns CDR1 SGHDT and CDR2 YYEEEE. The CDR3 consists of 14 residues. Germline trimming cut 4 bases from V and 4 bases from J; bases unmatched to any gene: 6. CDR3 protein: CASSRYDRGTEAFF. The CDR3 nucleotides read TGTGCCAGCAGCCGATATGACAGGGGCACTGAAGCTTTCTTT.

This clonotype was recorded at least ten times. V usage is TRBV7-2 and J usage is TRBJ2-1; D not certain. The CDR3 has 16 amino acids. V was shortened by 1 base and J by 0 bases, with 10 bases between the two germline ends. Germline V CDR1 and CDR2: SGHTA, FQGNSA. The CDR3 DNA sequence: TGTGCCAGCAGCTTAGTTGTGCGGAGCTCCTACAATGAGCAGTTCTTC. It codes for CASSLVVRSSYNEQFF.

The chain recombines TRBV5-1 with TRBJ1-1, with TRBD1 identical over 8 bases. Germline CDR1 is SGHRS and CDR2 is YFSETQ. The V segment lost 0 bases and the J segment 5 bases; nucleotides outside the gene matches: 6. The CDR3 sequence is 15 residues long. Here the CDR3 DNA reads TGCGCCAGCAGCTTGGCTGGACAGGGTTGGACTGAAGCTTTCTTT. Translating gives CASSLAGQGWTEAFF.

In DNA, the CDR3 is TGCGCCAGCAGCCAAGTTGCGTCCCGACTGACTAACCAAGAGACCCAGTACTTC. Amino acid sequence: CASSQVASRLTNQETQYF. V gene TRBV4-1 combines with J gene TRBJ2-5, with D possibly being TRBD2 (5 bases). CDR1 is MGHRA, CDR2 YSYEKL, per germline. V was pared by 1 base and J by 0 bases, with 18 bases between. The CDR3 length is 18 residues.

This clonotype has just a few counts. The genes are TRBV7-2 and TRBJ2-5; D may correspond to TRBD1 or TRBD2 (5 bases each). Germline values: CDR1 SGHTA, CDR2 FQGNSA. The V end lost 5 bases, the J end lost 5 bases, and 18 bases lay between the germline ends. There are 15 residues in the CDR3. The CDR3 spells CASSARRDLGETQYF. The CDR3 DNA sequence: TGTGCCAGCAGCGCCAGACGGGACCTCGGGGAGACCCAGTACTTC.

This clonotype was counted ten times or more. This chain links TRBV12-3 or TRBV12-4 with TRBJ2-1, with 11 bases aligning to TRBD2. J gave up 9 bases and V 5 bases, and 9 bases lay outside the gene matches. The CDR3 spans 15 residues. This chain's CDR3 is CASSPQVAGGGEQFF. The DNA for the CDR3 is TGTGCCAGCAGTCCCCAGGTAGCGGGAGGGGGTGAGCAGTTCTTC.

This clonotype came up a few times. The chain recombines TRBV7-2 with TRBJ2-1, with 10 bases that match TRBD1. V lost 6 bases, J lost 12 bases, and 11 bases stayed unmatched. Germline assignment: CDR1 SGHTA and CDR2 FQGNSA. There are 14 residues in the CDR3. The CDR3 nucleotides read TGTGCCAGCAGGCTTTTCCGGGACAGGGGAGGGCAGTTCTTC. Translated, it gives CASRLFRDRGGQFF.

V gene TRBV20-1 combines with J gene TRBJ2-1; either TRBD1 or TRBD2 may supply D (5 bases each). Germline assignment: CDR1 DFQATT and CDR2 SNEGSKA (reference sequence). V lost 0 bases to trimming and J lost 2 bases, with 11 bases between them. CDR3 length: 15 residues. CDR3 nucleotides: TGCAGTGCTAGAGATGTGGGGGTACCCTACAATGAGCAGTTCTTC. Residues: CSARDVGVPYNEQFF.

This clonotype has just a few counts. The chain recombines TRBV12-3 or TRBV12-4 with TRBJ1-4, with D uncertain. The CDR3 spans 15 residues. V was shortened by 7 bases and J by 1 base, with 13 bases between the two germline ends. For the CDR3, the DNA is TGTGCCAGCACCAAAGGAAGTATAACTAATGAAAAACTGTTTTTT. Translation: CASTKGSITNEKLFF.

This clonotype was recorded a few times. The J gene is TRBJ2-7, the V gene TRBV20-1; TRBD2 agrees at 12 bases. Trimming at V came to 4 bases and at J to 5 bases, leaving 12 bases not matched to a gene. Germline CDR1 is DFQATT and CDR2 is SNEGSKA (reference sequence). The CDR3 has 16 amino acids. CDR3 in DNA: TGCAGTGCTATCGGAGGCGGGACTAGCGGGTCCCACGAGCAGTACTTC. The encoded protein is CSAIGGGTSGSHEQYF.

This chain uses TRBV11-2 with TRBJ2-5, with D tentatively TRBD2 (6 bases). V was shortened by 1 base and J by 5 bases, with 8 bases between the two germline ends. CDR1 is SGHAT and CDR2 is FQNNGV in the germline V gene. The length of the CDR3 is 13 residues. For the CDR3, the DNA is TGTGCCAGCAGCTTAGTTCGGGGGGAGACCCAGTACTTC. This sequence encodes CASSLVRGETQYF.

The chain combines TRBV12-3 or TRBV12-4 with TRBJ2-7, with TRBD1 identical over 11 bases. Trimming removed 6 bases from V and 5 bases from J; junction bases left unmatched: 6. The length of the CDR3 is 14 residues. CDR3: CASSSWTGGHEQYF. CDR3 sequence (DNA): TGTGCCAGCAGCTCCTGGACAGGGGGCCACGAGCAGTACTTC.

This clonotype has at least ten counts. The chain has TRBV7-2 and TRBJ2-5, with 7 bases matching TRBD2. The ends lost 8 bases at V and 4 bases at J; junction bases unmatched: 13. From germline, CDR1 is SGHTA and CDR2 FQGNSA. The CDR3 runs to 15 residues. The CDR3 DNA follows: TGTGCCAGCTTCTATACGTCGGGGGGACGAGAGACCCAGTACTTC. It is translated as CASFYTSGGRETQYF.

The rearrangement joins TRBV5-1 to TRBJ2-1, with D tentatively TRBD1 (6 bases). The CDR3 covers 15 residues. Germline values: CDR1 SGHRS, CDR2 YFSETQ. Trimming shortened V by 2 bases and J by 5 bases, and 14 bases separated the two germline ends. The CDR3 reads CASSFDPGHNNEQFF. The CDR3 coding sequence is TGCGCCAGCAGCTTCGATCCGGGACACAACAATGAGCAGTTCTTC.

CDR3 sequence (DNA): TGCAGCGTTGAGGACCGACCGTTCTACGAGCAGTACTTC. Encoded protein: CSVEDRPFYEQYF. The genes are TRBV29-1 and TRBJ2-7; D call uncertain. CDR3 length equals 13 residues. Germline CDR1 is SQVTM and CDR2 is ANQGSEA. The V and J ends lost 3 bases and 3 bases respectively, with 12 bases between them.

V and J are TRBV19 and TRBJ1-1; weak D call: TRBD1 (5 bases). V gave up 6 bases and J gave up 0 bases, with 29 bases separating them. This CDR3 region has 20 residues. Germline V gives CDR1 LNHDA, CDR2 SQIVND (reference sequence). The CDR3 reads CASSPMNPGGGRSMNTEAFF. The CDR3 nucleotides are TGTGCCAGTAGCCCAATGAATCCGGGGGGAGGGAGGAGTATGAACACTGAAGCTTTCTTT.

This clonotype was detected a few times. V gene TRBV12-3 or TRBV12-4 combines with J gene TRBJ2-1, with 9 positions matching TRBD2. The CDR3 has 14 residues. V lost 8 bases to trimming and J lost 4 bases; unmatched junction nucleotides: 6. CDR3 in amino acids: CASLRTSEYNEQFF. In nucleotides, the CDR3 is TGTGCCAGCCTACGGACTAGCGAATACAATGAGCAGTTCTTC.

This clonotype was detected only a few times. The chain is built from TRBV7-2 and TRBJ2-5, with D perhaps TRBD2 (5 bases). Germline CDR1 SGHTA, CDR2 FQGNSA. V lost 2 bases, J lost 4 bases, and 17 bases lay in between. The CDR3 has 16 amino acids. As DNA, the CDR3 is TGTGCCAGCAGCTTATCCCCCGGACTGCCCGTAGAGACCCAGTACTTC. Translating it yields CASSLSPGLPVETQYF.